This T cell receptor beta chain was identified in a study of control samples from healthy donors and cancer patients. V lost 6 bases and J 2 bases, leaving 11 bases between the germline ends. CDR1 ENHRY and CDR2 SYGVKD come from the germline V gene. The length of the CDR3 is 13 residues. Libraries were prepared by immunoSEQ multiplex PCR; TCRdb keeps only in-frame clonotypes and omits some of them. The sample yields tens of thousands of clones, 84% seen once. This TCR came from a man aged 45-65 years in good health. Material: blood. The rearrangement uses TRBV10-3 and TRBJ2-7, with a tentative D call TRBD1 (6 bases). CDR3 residues: CAIRRGQAYEQYF. The CDR3, as DNA: TGTGCCATCAGAAGGGGACAAGCCTACGAGCAGTACTTC.